A selection of T cell receptor beta chains follows, all from one sample in a study of T cell responses to AZD1222 COVID-19 vaccine. Only in-frame clones appear in the TCRdb table, and some are missing; sequencing was by immunoSEQ multiplex PCR. The sample lists around 140,000 clones; 92% were seen once. The sequencing here drew on peripheral blood, taken on day 0 of AZD1222 vaccination. The source is an adult in good health. Both conserved end residues are part of each CDR3. The size entry is marked missing in some rows and otherwise reads once, few, many or a size class.

clone_size	v_call	j_call	cdr3_aa
-	TRBV21-1	TRBJ2-7	CASREGWVSYYEQYF
few	TRBV5-1	TRBJ1-4	CASSREGANEKLFF
-	TRBV3-1/TRBV3-2	TRBJ2-7	CASSQYPYEQYF
-	TRBV5-1	TRBJ1-2	CASSLGGLNGYTF
-	TRBV27	TRBJ2-3	CASSLLQGIDTQYF
-	TRBV15	TRBJ2-1	CATSRLSGSSYNEQFF
-	TRBV6-6	TRBJ2-7	CASSDSSGISYEQYF
-	TRBV5-5	TRBJ2-1	CASSSGLIRSYNEQFF
-	TRBV27	TRBJ2-7	CASTPLKALTPGGSYEQYF
-	TRBV27	TRBJ1-6	CASRGPTGHPYNSPLHF
once	TRBV6-5	TRBJ2-7	CASSYSSGSYEQYF
-	TRBV5-8	TRBJ2-2	CASSFWAGELFF
once	TRBV27	TRBJ2-7	CASSPIRGPSSYEQYF
-	TRBV6-2/TRBV6-3	TRBJ2-1	CASSYYRIWGGSYNEQFF
once	TRBV19	TRBJ2-7	CASSITASGLSYEQYF
-	TRBV3-1/TRBV3-2	TRBJ2-7	CASSPKHRVYEQYF
-	TRBV15	TRBJ2-7	CATSRDSGQGKQYF
-	TRBV4-1	TRBJ2-3	CASSQVAPSTDTQYF
once	TRBV18	TRBJ1-1	CASSPQLLGTEAFF
-	TRBV9	TRBJ2-3	CASSPGEWTQYF
-	TRBV9	TRBJ2-1	CASSVVGLAGGEQFF
-	TRBV5-5	TRBJ1-1	CASSLRNTEAFF
-	TRBV20-1	TRBJ2-1	CSAYKYNEQFF
-	TRBV27	TRBJ2-1	CASSQTSGYYNEQFF
-	TRBV7-9	TRBJ1-1	CASSLRRGANTEAFF
-	TRBV2	TRBJ2-7	CASRSSFSLATHYEQYF
once	TRBV5-1	TRBJ2-1	CASSPGTSGYNEQFF
-	TRBV5-1	TRBJ2-7	CASSLLQESYEQYF
-	TRBV27	TRBJ2-4	CANPGGAKNIQYF
-	TRBV7-3	TRBJ2-2	CASSLTGQTLGGELFF
-	TRBV6-1	TRBJ2-1	CASSEVTDIYNEQFF
once	TRBV5-1	TRBJ2-3	CASSSGQGAAGTQYF
-	TRBV7-9	TRBJ1-1	CASSPGQGSIWRAFF
-	TRBV6-5	TRBJ1-3	CASSTGAEAGNTIYF
-	TRBV2	TRBJ2-7	CASSSTSGSYYEQYF
-	TRBV7-9	TRBJ1-6	CASSLPQKSSYNSPLHF
-	TRBV19	TRBJ1-2	CASSIGEMGYTF
-	TRBV4-1	TRBJ2-3	CASSQEPGADTQYF
few	TRBV6-5	TRBJ2-7	CASSYSYRTGSEQYF
-	TRBV5-1	TRBJ2-3	CASSSGQGADTQYF
once	TRBV5-4	TRBJ1-3	CASSPGGGNTIYF
-	TRBV2	TRBJ1-3	CASREGVSGNTIYF